Listed below are T cell receptor beta chains from one sample, sequenced in a study of cytomegalovirus exposure and HLA in healthy donors. Method: immunoSEQ multiplex PCR; TCRdb's copy keeps in-frame clones and lacks some. This sample carries approximately 170,000 clones, 84% of them seen once, and the ten largest clones take about 10%. Material: PBMCs. These receptors all stem from a man aged 25 to 40 in good health and CMV-seropositive. The CDR3 runs from the conserved cysteine through the conserved F or W. A D gene is named only where the DNA matches it firmly. Clone size is stated in some rows and not others, as once, few, many or a class when expanded.

CDR3aa	CDR3nt	v_gene	j_gene	abundance	d_gene
CASSPPVGDEQYF	TGTGCCAGCAGCCCTCCCGTCGGGGACGAGCAGTACTTC	TRBV11-2	TRBJ2-7	NA	NA
CSVESLGLAGEGEQFF	TGCAGCGTTGAGTCACTGGGACTAGCGGGAGAAGGCGAGCAGTTCTTC	TRBV29-1	TRBJ2-1	NA	TRBD2
CASSLRQGYSGNTIYF	TGTGCCAGCAGCTTACGACAGGGTTACTCTGGAAACACCATATATTTT	TRBV5-6	TRBJ1-3	NA	TRBD1
CSVETQGYEQYF	TGCAGCGTTGAGACACAGGGCTACGAGCAGTACTTC	TRBV29-1	TRBJ2-7	few	NA
CASGLPERGQHNYGYTF	TGTGCCAGCGGCCTGCCGGAGAGGGGACAGCATAACTATGGCTACACCTTC	TRBV11-2	TRBJ1-2	NA	TRBD1
CASSYGGLASYNEQFF	TGTGCCAGCAGTTACGGGGGACTAGCGTCCTACAATGAGCAGTTCTTC	TRBV6-5	TRBJ2-1	NA	TRBD2
CASSGGTSNQPQHF	TGTGCCAGCTCAGGAGGGACGTCCAATCAGCCCCAGCATTTT	TRBV18	TRBJ1-5	NA	NA
CASSLAIAAPSYEQYF	TGCGCCAGCAGCTTGGCCATAGCGGCGCCCTCCTACGAGCAGTACTTC	TRBV5-1	TRBJ2-7	NA	NA
CASRAGVQYTF	TGTGCCAGCAGGGCAGGGGTCCAGTACACCTTC	TRBV14	TRBJ1-2	once	NA
CASSSDRGNTEAFF	TGTGCCAGCAGCTCGGACAGGGGGAACACTGAAGCTTTCTTT	TRBV5-4	TRBJ1-1	NA	TRBD1
CASSLRRGNNEQFF	TGCGCCAGCAGCCTCAGGCGGGGGAACAATGAGCAGTTCTTC	TRBV4-1	TRBJ2-1	NA	TRBD2
CASSTDAGTPFYEQYF	TGTGCCAGCAGTACCGATGCCGGGACTCCCTTCTACGAGCAGTACTTC	TRBV2	TRBJ2-7	NA	NA
CAWTPTGVGEQYF	TGTGCCTGGACCCCCACCGGGGTGGGTGAGCAGTACTTC	TRBV30	TRBJ2-7	NA	NA
CASSLAPSGTRNEQFF	TGCGCCAGCAGCTTGGCACCTAGCGGGACTCGTAATGAGCAGTTCTTC	TRBV5-1	TRBJ2-1	NA	TRBD2
CAWSVTRTGAGYTF	TGTGCCTGGAGTGTCACCCGGACAGGGGCCGGCTACACCTTC	TRBV30	TRBJ1-2	NA	TRBD1
CASSLALTLAGNTIYF	TGTGCCAGCAGCTTAGCGCTAACACTAGCGGGAAACACCATATATTTT	TRBV7-2	TRBJ1-3	few	NA
CASSLEGTGPSPLHF	TGTGCCAGCAGTTTAGAGGGGACAGGTCCTTCACCCCTCCACTTT	TRBV27	TRBJ1-6	NA	TRBD1
CASSPTGGHYGYTF	TGTGCCAGCAGCCCAACGGGGGGCCACTATGGCTACACCTTC	TRBV28	TRBJ1-2	NA	NA
CASRKTYSGELFF	TGTGCCAGCAGGAAAACTTACTCCGGGGAGCTGTTTTTT	TRBV6-5	TRBJ2-2	NA	NA
CASSLVVGAPASPLHF	TGTGCCAGCAGCTTAGTGGTGGGCGCCCCAGCTTCACCCCTCCACTTT	TRBV11-2	TRBJ1-6	NA	NA
CASSGGQGITDTQYF	TGTGCCAGCAGCGGCGGACAGGGAATCACAGATACGCAGTATTTT	TRBV5-5	TRBJ2-3	NA	TRBD1
CASRATYEQYF	TGTGCCAGCAGGGCCACGTACGAGCAGTACTTC	TRBV6-5	TRBJ2-7	NA	NA
CASSESSGIGGETQYF	TGTGCCAGCAGTGAATCTAGCGGGATTGGGGGGGAGACCCAGTACTTC	TRBV6-1	TRBJ2-5	NA	TRBD2
CASSLSGVHEQYF	TGTGCCAGCAGCTTATCCGGGGTCCACGAGCAGTACTTC	TRBV11-2	TRBJ2-7	NA	NA
CASSSPLGGRVGYNEQFF	TGTGCCAGCAGCTCCCCTCTAGGCGGCAGGGTTGGATACAATGAGCAGTTCTTC	TRBV13	TRBJ2-1	NA	NA
CASSPGGGTEAFF	TGTGCCAGCAGCCCAGGGGGCGGGACTGAAGCTTTCTTT	TRBV11-3	TRBJ1-1	NA	TRBD1
CASSPEMGAFVETQYF	TGTGCCAGCAGCCCGGAAATGGGGGCGTTCGTAGAGACCCAGTACTTC	TRBV14	TRBJ2-5	once	NA
CASSSRGSNYGYTF	TGTGCCAGCAGCTCGCGAGGTTCCAACTATGGCTACACCTTC	TRBV6-5	TRBJ1-2	NA	NA
CASQQSGMNYGYTF	TGTGCCAGCCAGCAGAGCGGAATGAACTATGGCTACACCTTC	TRBV28	TRBJ1-2	NA	NA
CASRTGDGGYTF	TGTGCCAGCAGGACAGGGGATGGTGGCTACACCTTC	TRBV27	TRBJ1-2	NA	TRBD1
CASSVAIGRAGGDQETQYF	TGTGCCAGCAGCGTAGCGATTGGTCGGGCGGGGGGCGACCAAGAGACCCAGTACTTC	TRBV9	TRBJ2-5	NA	TRBD2
CASTGTGLQETQYF	TGTGCCAGCACAGGGACAGGGTTACAAGAGACCCAGTACTTC	TRBV2	TRBJ2-5	NA	TRBD1
CATAGGTYGYTF	TGTGCCACCGCAGGGGGCACCTATGGCTACACCTTC	TRBV6-5	TRBJ1-2	NA	TRBD1
CASSGAISGANVLTF	TGTGCCAGCTCTGGTGCGATCTCTGGGGCCAACGTCCTGACTTTC	TRBV6-5	TRBJ2-6	NA	NA
CASSTGTDLRTGELFF	TGTGCCAGCAGCACGGGGACAGACCTCCGCACCGGGGAGCTGTTTTTT	TRBV7-7	TRBJ2-2	NA	TRBD1
CASSDSAGSYNEQFF	TGTGCCAGCAGTGACTCAGCGGGGTCCTACAATGAGCAGTTCTTC	TRBV6-4	TRBJ2-1	many	TRBD2
CASSQDYRNTDTQYF	TGCGCCAGCAGCCAAGATTACAGGAACACAGATACGCAGTATTTT	TRBV4-1	TRBJ2-3	NA	NA
CSVSGQGNYGYTF	TGCAGCGTTTCTGGACAGGGAAACTATGGCTACACCTTC	TRBV29-1	TRBJ1-2	NA	TRBD1
CASSEQAGVPDTQYF	TGTGCCAGCAGTGAGCAAGCGGGAGTTCCAGATACGCAGTATTTT	TRBV6-4	TRBJ2-3	few	TRBD2
CASSSRPTNEKLFF	TGCGCCAGCAGCTCGCGTCCGACTAATGAAAAACTGTTTTTT	TRBV5-1	TRBJ1-4	NA	NA
CASSGTGGDTEAFF	TGTGCCAGCAGCGGCACAGGGGGCGACACTGAAGCTTTCTTT	TRBV9	TRBJ1-1	NA	TRBD1
CASTKTEEAFF	TGTGCCAGCACTAAAACAGAAGAAGCTTTCTTT	TRBV6-4	TRBJ1-1	once	NA
CASSLVYQGPNTGELFF	TGTGCCAGCAGTTTAGTGTATCAGGGCCCGAACACCGGGGAGCTGTTTTTT	TRBV27	TRBJ2-2	NA	NA
CASSYATGGFGYTF	TGTGCCAGCAGTTACGCCACAGGGGGCTTTGGCTACACCTTC	TRBV6-6	TRBJ1-2	NA	TRBD1
CASNTGLGEQYF	TGTGCCAGCAATACAGGGTTAGGCGAGCAGTACTTC	TRBV6-5	TRBJ2-7	NA	NA
CASSLGRQTAGYTF	TGTGCCAGCAGTTTAGGCCGACAGACTGCTGGCTACACCTTC	TRBV28	TRBJ1-2	medium-sized	NA
CASSTQTYEQYF	TGTGCCAGCTCGACACAGACCTACGAGCAGTACTTC	TRBV18	TRBJ2-7	NA	NA
CASSNAGYEQFF	TGTGCCAGCAGTAATGCGGGTTATGAGCAGTTCTTC	TRBV6-1	TRBJ2-1	few	NA
CASSLEQGTYEQYF	TGTGCCAGCAGTCTAGAACAGGGAACCTACGAGCAGTACTTC	TRBV6-8	TRBJ2-7	NA	NA
CASGPGLREYYGYTF	TGTGCCAGCGGACCGGGACTGCGCGAATACTATGGCTACACCTTC	TRBV27	TRBJ1-2	NA	NA
CASSPWVGASNQPQHF	TGTGCCAGCAGCCCCTGGGTGGGAGCCAGTAATCAGCCCCAGCATTTT	TRBV7-8	TRBJ1-5	NA	NA
CSARDIGYTF	TGCAGTGCTAGAGACATTGGCTACACCTTC	TRBV20-1	TRBJ1-2	NA	NA
CASSAHRGKAGNTIYF	TGTGCCAGCAGCGCGCACAGGGGGAAAGCTGGAAACACCATATATTTT	TRBV7-9	TRBJ1-3	NA	TRBD1
CASSSGLSFSNTEAFF	TGCGCCAGCAGCTCAGGCCTTTCCTTCTCGAACACTGAAGCTTTCTTT	TRBV5-1	TRBJ1-1	once	NA
CATSSDRAANTGELFF	TGTGCCACCAGCAGCGACAGGGCAGCGAACACCGGGGAGCTGTTTTTT	TRBV15	TRBJ2-2	NA	TRBD1
CASSPSSGSGRIHEQFF	TGTGCCAGCTCACCATCTAGCGGGAGCGGCCGTATACATGAGCAGTTCTTC	TRBV18	TRBJ2-1	NA	TRBD2
CASSVGTGGPYEQYF	TGTGCCAGCAGCGTAGGGACAGGGGGCCCCTACGAGCAGTACTTC	TRBV9	TRBJ2-7	NA	TRBD1
CATGEVGSYNEQFF	TGTGCCACCGGCGAGGTGGGCTCCTACAATGAGCAGTTCTTC	TRBV6-5	TRBJ2-1	NA	NA
CASSPGTAHEQYF	TGCGCCAGCAGCCCCGGGACAGCCCACGAGCAGTACTTC	TRBV5-1	TRBJ2-7	NA	TRBD1
CASIPTAGTEAFF	TGTGCCAGTATTCCGACAGCCGGGACTGAAGCTTTCTTT	TRBV19	TRBJ1-1	NA	NA